This T cell receptor beta chain was sequenced during a study of cytomegalovirus exposure and HLA in healthy donors. Study-wide context: Among the approximately 400 donors who were genotyped, about 86% fell in the genetic ancestry cluster that is associated with self-reported Caucasian donors. General observations from the study: Presence/absence analysis assumed near-uniform sequencing depth across donors. 87-base-pair reads could not separate some V segments, including TRBV6-2 and TRBV6-3.

13 Jbeta primers and 60 Vbeta primers were used for the PCR. Only in-frame clones appear in the TCRdb table, and some are missing; sequencing was by immunoSEQ multiplex PCR. This sample's table has 160,000 or so clones. Germline V gene sequence: CDR1 MNHNS, CDR2 SASEGT. The J segment lost 5 bases and the V segment lost 8 bases, leaving 9 bases of the junction unmatched. The CDR3 covers 14 residues. Note on this clone: Its target is not known.

The V call is TRBV6-1, the J call TRBJ2-7, with TRBD1 identical over 10 bases. Material: PBMCs. The source is a man aged 30 to 39 in good health and CMV-seronegative. This CDR3 reads CASGESGTGDEQYF. The CDR3 DNA follows: TGTGCCAGCGGGGAGTCCGGGACAGGGGACGAGCAGTACTTC.